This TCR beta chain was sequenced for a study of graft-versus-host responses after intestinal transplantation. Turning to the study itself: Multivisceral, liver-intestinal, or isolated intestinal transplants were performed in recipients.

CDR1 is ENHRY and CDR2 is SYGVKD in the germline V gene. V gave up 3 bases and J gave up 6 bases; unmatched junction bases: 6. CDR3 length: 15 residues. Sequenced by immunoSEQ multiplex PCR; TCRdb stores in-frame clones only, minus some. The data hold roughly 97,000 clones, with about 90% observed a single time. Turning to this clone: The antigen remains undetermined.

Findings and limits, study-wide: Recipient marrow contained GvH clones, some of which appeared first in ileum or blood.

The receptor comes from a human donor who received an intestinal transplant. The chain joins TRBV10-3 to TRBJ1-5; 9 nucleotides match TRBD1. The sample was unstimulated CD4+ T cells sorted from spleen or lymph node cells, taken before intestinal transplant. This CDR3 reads CAISDRGQGSQPQHF. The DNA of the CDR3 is TGTGCCATCAGTGATCGGGGACAGGGCAGTCAGCCCCAGCATTTT.